A single sample gave rise to the 12 T cell receptor beta chains below, sequenced in a study of blood T cell repertoires in COVID-19 (dated by TCRdb to the early 2020s). The library was prepared using the immunoSEQ multiplex PCR assay. This immuneACCESS table, as held by TCRdb, lists in-frame sequences with V and J called but not all clones. Of the missing ones, under half trace to an unresolved V gene in checked studies; the others have no known cause. The sample table contains about 180,000 clones; only one count was recorded for approximately 80% of them. The ten largest account for around 15% of the sample. The material sequenced was PBMCs or T cells enriched from blood (not recorded which). Source of these receptors: a man over 45 who had recovered from COVID-19.

V and J are TRBV7-8 and TRBJ1-3, with a weak D call TRBD1 (5 bases). Per germline, CDR1 SGHVS and CDR2 FQNEAQ. This CDR3 has 15 residues. V dropped 5 bases and J dropped 0 bases, with 11 bases sitting between them. The CDR3 DNA is TGTGCCAGCAGCCTTGACAGAGACTCTGGAAACACCATATATTTT. Translation: CASSLDRDSGNTIYF.

This clone was counted once. V usage is TRBV6-5 and J usage is TRBJ2-1; the match to TRBD2 covers 10 bases. The junction had 6 bases not matched to a gene; V was cut back by 6 bases and J by 4 bases. The CDR3 has 15 amino acids. Germline V gives CDR1 MNHEY, CDR2 SVGAGI. CDR3 DNA: TGTGCCAGCAGGCTAGCGGGGGCCATGTACAATGAGCAGTTCTTC. Translation gives CASRLAGAMYNEQFF.

The table lists this clone with many counts. J is TRBJ1-1 and V is TRBV27; 11 bases match TRBD1. The CDR3 runs 14 residues. J lost 4 bases, V lost 8 bases, and 6 bases had no gene match. Germline-derived CDR1 and CDR2 are MNHEY and SMNVEV (reference sequence). Here the CDR3 reads CASSPGTGGTEAFF. The CDR3, as DNA: TGTGCCAGCTCCCCCGGGACAGGGGGCACTGAAGCTTTCTTT.

The rearrangement uses TRBV28 and TRBJ1-5; D ambiguous. Germline-derived CDR1 and CDR2 are MDHEN and SYDVKM. The V end lost 2 bases, the J end lost 1 base, and 9 bases lay between the germline ends. The CDR3 is 15 amino acids. The chain's CDR3 is CASSLGGFSNQPQHF. Here the CDR3 DNA reads TGTGCCAGCAGTTTAGGAGGATTCAGCAATCAGCCCCAGCATTTT.

The chain has TRBV18 and TRBJ2-7, with D possibly matching TRBD1 (5 bases). V dropped 5 bases and J dropped 3 bases, with 8 bases sitting between them. Germline CDR1 is KGHSH and CDR2 is LQKENI. This CDR3 has 12 amino acids. The CDR3 DNA follows: TGTGCCAGCTCATCCGACAGCTACGAGCAGTACTTC. This codes for CASSSDSYEQYF.

The chain combines TRBV10-3 with TRBJ1-1; the D is unclear. The CDR3 is made up of 14 amino acids. V was clipped by 2 bases and J by 10 bases, with 17 bases between them. Per germline, CDR1 ENHRY and CDR2 SYGVKD. The CDR3 loop reads CAISEETRSGGAFF. The CDR3 DNA is TGTGCCATCAGTGAGGAGACACGGTCGGGAGGAGCTTTCTTT.

The chain carries TRBV5-1 and TRBJ1-4; D uncertain. Trimming removed 0 bases at V and 1 base at J, with 4 bases between. The CDR3 loop spans 14 amino acids. Germline-derived CDR1 and CDR2 are SGHRS and YFSETQ. The CDR3 DNA sequence: TGCGCCAGCAGCTTGGGGAGAACTAATGAAAAACTGTTTTTT. Protein sequence: CASSLGRTNEKLFF.

The chain combines TRBV6-5 with TRBJ1-1; D unclear. V was clipped by 6 bases and J by 6 bases, with 17 bases between them. This CDR3 comprises 14 residues. Germline V gene sequence: CDR1 MNHEY, CDR2 SVGAGI. The CDR3 bases are TGTGCCAGCAGACTGTCAAAACCGATCCCTGAAGCTTTCTTT. This encodes CASRLSKPIPEAFF.

This clone showed up just once. The genes are TRBV7-6 and TRBJ2-5, with D unresolved. Germline V CDR1 and CDR2: SGHVS, FNYEAQ. V dropped 3 bases and J dropped 7 bases, with 9 bases sitting between them. This CDR3 region has 12 residues. CDR3 sequence: CASSLTVGTQYF. CDR3 bases: TGTGCCAGCAGCTTGACTGTGGGGACCCAGTACTTC.

The chain is built from TRBV28 and TRBJ1-4, with 7 bases lining up with TRBD1. The germline gives CDR1 MDHEN, CDR2 SYDVKM. J lost 8 bases, V lost 2 bases, and 2 bases had no gene match. The CDR3 has 13 residues. CDR3 nucleotide sequence: TGTGCCAGCAGTTTAGGACAGGACGAAAAACTGTTTTTT. Translation: CASSLGQDEKLFF.

The chain employs TRBV2 and TRBJ2-5, with 11 bases lining up with TRBD2. Germline lookup yields CDR1 SNHLY and CDR2 FYNNEI. Germline trimming cut 8 bases from V and 1 base from J; bases unmatched to any gene: 6. The CDR3 runs 15 residues. Here the CDR3 DNA reads TGTGCCAGCTCTTCTAGCGGGGGGCGCCAAGAGACCCAGTACTTC. The encoded protein is CASSSSGGRQETQYF.

The CDR3 protein is CASSLARGVTNEKLFF. CDR3 DNA sequence: TGTGCCAGCAGTTTGGCCAGGGGGGTGACTAATGAAAAACTGTTTTTT. This rearrangement joins TRBV28 to TRBJ1-4, with 7 bases identical to TRBD1. J lost 2 bases, V lost 3 bases, and 6 bases had no gene match. The germline CDR1 and CDR2 sequences are MDHEN and SYDVKM. This CDR3 has 16 residues.